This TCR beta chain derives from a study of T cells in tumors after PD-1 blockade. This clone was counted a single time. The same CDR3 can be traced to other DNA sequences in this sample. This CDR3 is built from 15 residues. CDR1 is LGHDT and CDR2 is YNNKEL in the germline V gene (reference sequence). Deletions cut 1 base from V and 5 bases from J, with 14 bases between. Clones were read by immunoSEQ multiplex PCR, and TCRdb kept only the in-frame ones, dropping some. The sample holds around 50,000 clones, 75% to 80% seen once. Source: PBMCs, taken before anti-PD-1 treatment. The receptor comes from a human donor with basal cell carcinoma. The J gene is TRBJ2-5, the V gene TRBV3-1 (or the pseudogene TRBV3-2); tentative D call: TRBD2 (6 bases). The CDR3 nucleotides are TGTGCCAGCAGCCAAGGTTGGGGCGGAGGGGAGACCCAGTACTTC. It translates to CASSQGWGGGETQYF.